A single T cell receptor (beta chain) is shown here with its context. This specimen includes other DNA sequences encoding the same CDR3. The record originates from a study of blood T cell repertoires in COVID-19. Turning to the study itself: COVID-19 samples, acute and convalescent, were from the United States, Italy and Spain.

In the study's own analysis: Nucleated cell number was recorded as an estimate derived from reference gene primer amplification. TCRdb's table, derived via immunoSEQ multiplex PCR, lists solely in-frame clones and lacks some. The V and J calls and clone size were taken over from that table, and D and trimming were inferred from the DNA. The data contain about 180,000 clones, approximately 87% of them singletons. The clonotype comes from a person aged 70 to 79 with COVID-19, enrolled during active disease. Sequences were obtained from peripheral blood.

CDR3 loop: CASSVQAGGHEQYF. The CDR3 DNA is TGTGCCAGCAGCGTACAAGCGGGGGGCCACGAGCAGTACTTC. The chain recombines TRBV9 with TRBJ2-7; 9 nucleotides align to TRBD2. Trimming cost V 1 base and J 5 bases; bases outside gene matches: 4. Germline CDR1 reads SGDLS; CDR2 reads YYNGEE. The CDR3 has 14 residues.